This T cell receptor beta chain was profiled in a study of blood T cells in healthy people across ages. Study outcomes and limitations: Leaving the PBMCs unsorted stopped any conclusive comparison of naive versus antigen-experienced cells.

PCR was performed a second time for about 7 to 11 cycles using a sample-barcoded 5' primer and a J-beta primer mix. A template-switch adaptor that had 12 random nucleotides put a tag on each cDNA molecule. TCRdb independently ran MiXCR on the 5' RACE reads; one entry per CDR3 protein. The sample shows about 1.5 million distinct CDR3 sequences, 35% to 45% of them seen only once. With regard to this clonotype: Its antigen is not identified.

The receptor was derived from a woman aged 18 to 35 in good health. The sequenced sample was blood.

The CDR3 here is CASAVSWNNYGYTF. Here the CDR3 DNA reads TGTGCCAGCGCCGTGAGCTGGAATAACTATGGCTACACCTTC. The chain uses TRBV27 and TRBJ1-2; D unclear. With 8 bases removed from V and 1 base from J, the gap between germline ends came to 14 bases. The CDR3 is 14 residues long. Germline CDR1 reads MNHEY; CDR2 reads SMNVEV (reference sequence).